A selection of T cell receptor beta chains follows, all from one sample in a study of blood T cell repertoires in COVID-19. The assay was immunoSEQ multiplex PCR, and TCRdb's table has in-frame clones only and misses some. The repertoire holds about 210,000 clones, 84% seen once, with about 8% in the top ten. Material for sequencing was peripheral blood. These receptors were collected from a woman between 45 and 65 years old with active or convalescent COVID-19. The CDR3 runs from the conserved cysteine through the conserved F or W. A D gene is named only where the DNA matches it firmly. Rows may omit the clone size; those that give it use once, few, many or a size class.

TRBJ2-2,TRBV2,NA,TRBD2,TGTGCCAGCTCTGCGGGGGGCACCGGGGAGCTGTTTTTT,CASSAGGTGELFF
TRBJ2-5,TRBV12-5,once,TRBD2,TGTGCTAGTGGTTTGGCAAATCTAGCGGGAGTTACAGAGACCCAGTACTTC,CASGLANLAGVTETQYF
TRBJ1-1,TRBV18,NA,NA,TGTGCCAGCTCCTCCGACAGGAACACTGAAGCTTTCTTT,CASSSDRNTEAFF
TRBJ2-3,TRBV14,NA,TRBD2,TGTGCCAGCAGCCGAAGACTAGCGGGAGGGCCTCTGGATACGCAGTATTTT,CASSRRLAGGPLDTQYF
TRBJ2-7,TRBV5-6,NA,NA,TGTGCCAGCAGCTTGGCCTTAGACTCGTGGTACGAGCAGTACTTC,CASSLALDSWYEQYF
TRBJ2-1,TRBV2,NA,TRBD2,TGTGCCCCTAGAGGGGACTACTACAATGAGCAGTTCTTC,CAPRGDYYNEQFF
TRBJ2-5,TRBV20-1,NA,NA,TGCAGTGCTAGTATTGGAAGTAGCGCTAGCCTGGAGACCCAGTACTTC,CSASIGSSASLETQYF
TRBJ1-5,TRBV6-5,NA,TRBD1,TGTGCCAGCAGTTACGGGACAGGGAGCAATCAGCCCCAGCATTTT,CASSYGTGSNQPQHF
TRBJ1-2,TRBV28,NA,NA,TGTGCCACCTACCGACCCGGACAGCCCTATGGCTACACCTTC,CATYRPGQPYGYTF
TRBJ2-1,TRBV18,NA,NA,TGTGCCAGCTCACCACCCGGCGGCGGCGGTTCCAATGAGCAGTTCTTC,CASSPPGGGGSNEQFF
TRBJ2-2,TRBV3-1/TRBV3-2,few,TRBD2,TGTGCCAGCAGCCCAAGGGGCGGGAGAACCGGGGAGCTGTTTTTT,CASSPRGGRTGELFF
TRBJ2-2,TRBV7-9,NA,NA,TGTGCCAGCAGCCACAGCACAGGGTTCGCCGGGGAGCTGTTTTTT,CASSHSTGFAGELFF
TRBJ2-2,TRBV19,NA,NA,TGTGCCAGTAGTATCGACTCGGCGAACACCGGGGAGCTGTTTTTT,CASSIDSANTGELFF
TRBJ1-6,TRBV15,NA,NA,TGTGCCACCAGCAGAGGACAGGCAATGAGCTCCTATAATTCACCCCTCCACTTT,CATSRGQAMSSYNSPLHF
TRBJ2-6,TRBV7-9,few,NA,TGTGCCAGCAGAATAAGGGGTTCTGGGGCCAACGTCCTGACTTTC,CASRIRGSGANVLTF
TRBJ2-3,TRBV5-6,NA,TRBD1,TGTGCCAGCAGCCGACAGGGAGTGGCAGATACGCAGTATTTT,CASSRQGVADTQYF